The TCR beta chain under discussion was sequenced for a study of blood T cell repertoires in COVID-19. The length of the CDR3 is 15 residues. CDR1 and CDR2 from the germline V gene are SGHRS and YFSETQ. V lost 3 bases and J 3 bases, leaving 13 bases between the germline ends. Repertoires were generated with immunoSEQ multiplex PCR, while TCRdb's copy carries only in-frame clones and drops some. Of more than 300,000 clones listed, around 87% are singletons. This chain joins TRBV5-1 and TRBJ1-5; a possible D gene is TRBD1 (5 bases). Sequenced: peripheral blood. This TCR was sampled from a young woman with COVID-19, enrolled during active disease. CDR3: CASSSLGGDNQPQHF. The CDR3 DNA follows: TGCGCCAGCAGCTCTCTGGGGGGTGACAATCAGCCCCAGCATTTT.